Below, one T cell receptor beta chain is given with its context. The data stem from a study of blood T cell repertoires in COVID-19. Study-wide background: Collection of acute and convalescent COVID-19 samples took place in the United States, Italy and Spain.

Original processing methods: Counts of nucleated cells, estimated from reference gene primer amplification, were obtained. Assay: immunoSEQ multiplex PCR; the TCRdb copy retains only in-frame clones and omits some. From that table come the V and J calls and clone size; the DNA was used to work out D and trimming. This sample has 200,000 to 250,000 clones, with 75% to 85% found just once. The length of the CDR3 is 16 residues. The germline V gene encodes CDR1 MNHEY and CDR2 SVGAGI. The V and J ends lost 0 bases and 8 bases respectively, with 19 bases between them. The receptor's source is a woman of 80 years or more with COVID-19, enrolled during active disease. Sequencing was performed on peripheral blood. The V call is TRBV6-5, the J call TRBJ1-2; D is perhaps TRBD1 (5 bases). The CDR3 reads CASSYSIGTAQGGYTF. DNA of the CDR3: TGTGCCAGCAGTTACTCGATAGGTACAGCCCAGGGCGGCTACACCTTC.